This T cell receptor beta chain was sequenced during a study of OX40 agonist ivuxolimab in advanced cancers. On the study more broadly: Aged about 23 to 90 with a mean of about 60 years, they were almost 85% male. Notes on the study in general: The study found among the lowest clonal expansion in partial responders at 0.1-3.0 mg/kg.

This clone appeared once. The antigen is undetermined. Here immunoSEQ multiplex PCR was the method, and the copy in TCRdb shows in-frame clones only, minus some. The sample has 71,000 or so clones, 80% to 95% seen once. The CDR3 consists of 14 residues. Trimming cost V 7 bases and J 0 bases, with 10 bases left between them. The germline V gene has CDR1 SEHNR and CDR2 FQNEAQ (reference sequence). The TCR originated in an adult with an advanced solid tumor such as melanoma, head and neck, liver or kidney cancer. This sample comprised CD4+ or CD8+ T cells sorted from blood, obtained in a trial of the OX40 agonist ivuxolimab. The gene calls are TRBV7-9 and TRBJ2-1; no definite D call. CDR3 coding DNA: TGTGCCAGCAACTCCAAGAGCTCCTACAATGAGCAGTTCTTC. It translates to CASNSKSSYNEQFF.